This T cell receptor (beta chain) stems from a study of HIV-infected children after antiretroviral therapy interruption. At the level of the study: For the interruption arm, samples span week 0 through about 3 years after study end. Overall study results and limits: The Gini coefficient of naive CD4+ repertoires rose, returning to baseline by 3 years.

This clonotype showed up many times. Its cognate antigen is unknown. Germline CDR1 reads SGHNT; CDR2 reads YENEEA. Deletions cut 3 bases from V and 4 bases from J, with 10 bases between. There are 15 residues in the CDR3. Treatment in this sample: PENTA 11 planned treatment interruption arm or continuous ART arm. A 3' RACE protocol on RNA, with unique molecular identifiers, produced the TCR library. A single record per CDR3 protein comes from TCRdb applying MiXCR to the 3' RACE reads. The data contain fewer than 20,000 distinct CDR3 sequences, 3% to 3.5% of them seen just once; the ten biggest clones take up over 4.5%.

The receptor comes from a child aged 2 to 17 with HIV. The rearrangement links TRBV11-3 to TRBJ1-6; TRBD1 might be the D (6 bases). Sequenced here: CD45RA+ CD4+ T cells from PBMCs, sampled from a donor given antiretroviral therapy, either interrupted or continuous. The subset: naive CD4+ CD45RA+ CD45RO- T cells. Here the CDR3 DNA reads TGTGCCAGCAGCTTTGGACAGCCTTATAATTCACCCCTCCACTTT. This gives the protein CASSFGQPYNSPLHF.